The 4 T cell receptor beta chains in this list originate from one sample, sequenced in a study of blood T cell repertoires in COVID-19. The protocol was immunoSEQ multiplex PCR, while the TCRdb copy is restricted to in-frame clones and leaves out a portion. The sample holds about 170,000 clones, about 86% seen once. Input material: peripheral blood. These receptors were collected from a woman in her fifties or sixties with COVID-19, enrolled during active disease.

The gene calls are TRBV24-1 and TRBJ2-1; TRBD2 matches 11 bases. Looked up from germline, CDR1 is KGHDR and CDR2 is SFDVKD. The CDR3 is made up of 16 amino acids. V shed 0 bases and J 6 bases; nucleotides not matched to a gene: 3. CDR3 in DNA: TGTGCCACCAGTGATTTGAGGCTAGCGGGAGGCAATGAGCAGTTCTTC. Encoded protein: CATSDLRLAGGNEQFF.

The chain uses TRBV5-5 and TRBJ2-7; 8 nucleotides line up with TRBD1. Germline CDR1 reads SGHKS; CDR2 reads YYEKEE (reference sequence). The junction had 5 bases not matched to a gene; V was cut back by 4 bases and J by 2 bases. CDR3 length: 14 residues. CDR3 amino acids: CASSAPDRAYEQYF. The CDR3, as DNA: TGTGCCAGCAGCGCGCCGGACAGGGCCTACGAGCAGTACTTC.

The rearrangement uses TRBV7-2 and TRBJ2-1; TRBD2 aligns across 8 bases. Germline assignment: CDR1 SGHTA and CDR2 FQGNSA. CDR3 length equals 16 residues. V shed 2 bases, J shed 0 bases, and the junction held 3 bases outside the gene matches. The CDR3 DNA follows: TGTGCCAGCAGCTTAAACGGGAGGGACTCCTACAATGAGCAGTTCTTC. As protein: CASSLNGRDSYNEQFF.

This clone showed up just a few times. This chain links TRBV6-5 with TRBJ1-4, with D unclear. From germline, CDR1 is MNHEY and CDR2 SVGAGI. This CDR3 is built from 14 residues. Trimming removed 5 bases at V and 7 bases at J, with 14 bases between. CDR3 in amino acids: CASSPISRSEKLFF. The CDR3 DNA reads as TGTGCCAGCAGTCCCATCTCGAGGAGTGAAAAACTGTTTTTT.